This T cell receptor beta chain is drawn from a study of blood T cell repertoires in COVID-19 (TCRdb year 2020). Notes on the research overall: Collaborator samples came from the United States, Italy and Spain and covered acute and convalescent phases of COVID-19. HLA class I and class II types, where available, came from metadata supplied by the sample provider rather than from assay-based typing. The sample metadata nearly always contained a de-identified subject ID, COVID-19 status, age in years and sex. Deeply sampled blood TCRbeta repertoires from subjects exposed to, actively infected with, or recovered from COVID-19 were included in the dataset. The repertoires were released in a freely available public database intended as a resource for research on the immune response to SARS-CoV-2. The material from the prospective study consisted of cDNA or gDNA derived from T cells, B-cell-depleted T cells, or PBMCs. Samples were obtained from the ongoing ImmuneRACE study (first 160 participants) and from over 1,000 subjects provided by 6 global collaborators.

The investigation overall reported the following: How much clinical and demographic metadata was included differed by source and by participant, and the metadata was provided uncurated.

The immunoSEQ Assay, a bias-controlled multiplex PCR, was used to amplify TCRbeta CDR3 regions from genomic DNA. From the authors' description of their analysis: Within the assay, amplification of reference gene primers was used to estimate how many nucleated cells each sample contained. Sequence reads were collapsed and filtered to measure the absolute abundance of every unique TCRbeta CDR3 rearrangement. For each sample, productive Simpson clonality was calculated as the square root of Simpson's diversity index over productive rearrangements. The immuneACCESS repertoire file appears here via TCRdb, limited to in-frame rearrangements. These files lack a portion of the clones; in checked studies, under half of the deficit traces to unresolved V genes, and the cause of the others is not known. That table gives V, J and clone size, and the DNA gave D and trimming. The sample includes about 330,000 clones, with about 87% observed a single time. Around 10% of the sample is held by the ten biggest clonotypes.

Details on this clone: Its antigen is currently not known. Base quality data are lacking; no much larger clone is found one base away.

In Seattle, one collaborating source enrolled patients while the infection was active and tracked those patients longitudinally over the course of disease. The collaborating institutions used their own protocols to collect whole blood in K2EDTA tubes. Collaborator samples were shipped for TCRbeta analysis as frozen whole blood, isolated PBMCs, or DNA extracted from either sample type. Sequenced: peripheral blood. The receptor was derived from a man younger than 45 with COVID-19, enrolled during active disease.

The DNA is TGTGCCAGCAGCTTGGGGGGGCAAGGAAATCAGCCCCAGCATTTT. It translates as CASSLGGQGNQPQHF. The rearranged segments are TRBV5-5 and TRBJ1-5, with TRBD1 perhaps the D gene, on 6 matching bases. A distance of 11 bases separates the germline ends of V and J, which lose 0 bases and 4 bases respectively. Its CDR3 holds 15 amino acids, cysteine through phenylalanine. CDR3 DNA is the only sequence kept; it has 45 bases, read in frame from the first base. Looking up the germline V gene (reference sequence) yields CDR1 SGHKS and CDR2 YYEKEE.